These T cell receptor beta chains were read from a single sample in a study of STAT5B mutations in CD4+ large granular lymphocyte leukemia. TCRdb keeps only in-frame clones here, not all; method: immunoSEQ multiplex PCR. The sample contains 30,000 or so clones, more than 75% of which appear only once. Specimen: CD4+ T cells from blood buffy coats. The receptors shown here come from a human donor in good health. CDR3s include the opening cysteine and the closing phenylalanine or tryptophan. The order of the fields is CDR3 length, V gene, D gene, clone size, J gene, CDR3 DNA, CDR3 protein. The D gene is left open where the match is weak. Only part of the rows carry a size: once, few, many, or a class if the clone is expanded.

14,TRBV2,.,.,TRBJ2-1,TGTGCCAGCACGAGACAGACGACTAGTCATGAGCAGTTCTTC,CASTRQTTSHEQFF
16,TRBV18,.,few,TRBJ1-5,TGTGCCAGCTCACCAAACAGGGTGAATAGCAATCAGCCCCAGCATTTT,CASSPNRVNSNQPQHF
14,TRBV7-2,.,.,TRBJ2-1,TGTGCCAGCAGCTTAGTGGCGGAAAGGAGTGAGCAGTTCTTC,CASSLVAERSEQFF
12,TRBV19,TRBD1,.,TRBJ1-2,TGTGCCTCTCAGGACAGGGGGTTTGGCTACACCTTC,CASQDRGFGYTF
15,TRBV19,.,.,TRBJ1-5,TGTGCCAGTAGTCTGGGGATCAATAGCAATCAGCCCCAGCATTTT,CASSLGINSNQPQHF
13,TRBV2,.,.,TRBJ2-3,TGTGCCAGCAGTGAAAGTGGCACAGATACGCAGTATTTT,CASSESGTDTQYF
13,TRBV6-6,TRBD1,few,TRBJ1-1,TGTGCCAGCAGTTACCAGGGGGGAACTGAAGCTTTCTTT,CASSYQGGTEAFF
13,TRBV19,.,.,TRBJ1-1,TGTGCCAGTAGTATCACAGGATCTACTGAAGCTTTCTTT,CASSITGSTEAFF
14,TRBV28,.,.,TRBJ1-5,TGTGCCAGCAGTGGGGGCGTCAATTATCAGCCCCAGCATTTT,CASSGGVNYQPQHF
17,TRBV4-3,TRBD2,.,TRBJ2-3,TGCGCCAGCAGCCCGGCCGCGGGAGGCTTTGGCACAGATACGCAGTATTTT,CASSPAAGGFGTDTQYF
13,TRBV6-5,.,.,TRBJ1-5,TGTGCCAGCAGGGAGTTCGGCAATCAGCCCCAGCATTTT,CASREFGNQPQHF
14,TRBV6-5,.,.,TRBJ2-7,TGTGCCAGCAGGACCGGGCCCTCCGTATACGAGCAGTACTTC,CASRTGPSVYEQYF
17,TRBV27,TRBD1,.,TRBJ1-1,TGTGCCAGCAGTTTATTCCCTCCCGGGACAGTGAACACTGAAGCTTTCTTT,CASSLFPPGTVNTEAFF
17,TRBV4-1,TRBD2,.,TRBJ2-1,TGCGCCAGCAGCCAAAGTTTAAGCGGGAGCTCCTACAATGAGCAGTTCTTC,CASSQSLSGSSYNEQFF
16,TRBV30,TRBD2,.,TRBJ2-2,TGTGCCTGGAGAGGACTAGCGGTCCCTCCCACCGGGGAGCTGTTTTTT,CAWRGLAVPPTGELFF
14,TRBV7-9,.,.,TRBJ2-1,TGTGCCAGCAGCTTAAGTATCAGCAGGAATGAGCAGTTCTTC,CASSLSISRNEQFF
16,TRBV5-6,.,.,TRBJ2-3,TGTGCCAGCAGCGTAACAGGGTTTCGGGACACAGATACGCAGTATTTT,CASSVTGFRDTDTQYF
14,TRBV5-1,TRBD1,.,TRBJ2-5,TGCGCCACAGGGACAGGGGATGTAGGGGAGACCCAGTACTTC,CATGTGDVGETQYF
17,TRBV9,.,few,TRBJ2-2,TGTGCCAGCAGCGTAGCCCCTGGGGGGCCCTCCACCGGGGAGCTGTTTTTT,CASSVAPGGPSTGELFF
13,TRBV7-9,TRBD2,.,TRBJ2-7,TGTGCCAGCAGCGCGGGGACTATTCACGAGCAGTACTTC,CASSAGTIHEQYF
14,TRBV11-2,.,once,TRBJ2-7,TGTGCCAGCAGCCTTAGCGGTGCACCCTACGAGCAGTACTTC,CASSLSGAPYEQYF
14,TRBV4-3,.,.,TRBJ2-4,TGCGCCAGCAGCCAAGATTCAGGGGCGAACATTCAGTACTTC,CASSQDSGANIQYF
11,TRBV10-2,.,.,TRBJ1-2,TGCGCCAGCGAAACAGGCGGTGGCTACACCTTC,CASETGGGYTF
13,TRBV9,.,few,TRBJ2-7,TGTGCCAGCAGCCGGGACTTACAGGGATTGCAGTACTTC,CASSRDLQGLQYF
14,TRBV18,.,.,TRBJ1-2,TGTGCCAGCTCATCCGGGCCCGGTGTAGATGGCTACACCTTC,CASSSGPGVDGYTF
15,TRBV9,TRBD2,.,TRBJ2-7,TGTGCCAGCAGCGTAGGGGGAGGGTTGGCCTACGAGCAGTACTTC,CASSVGGGLAYEQYF
11,TRBV20-1,TRBD1,.,TRBJ2-1,TGCAGTGCACGGGGACAGGCCGAGCAGTTCTTC,CSARGQAEQFF
16,TRBV11-3,TRBD1,.,TRBJ1-5,TGTGCCAGCAGCCGTCCCGGGACAGGGATGGATCAGCCCCAGCATTTT,CASSRPGTGMDQPQHF
15,TRBV28,TRBD1,.,TRBJ2-7,TGTGCCAGCAGTTATTGGACAGGTGCGGTCTACGAGCAGTACTTC,CASSYWTGAVYEQYF
13,TRBV5-1,.,.,TRBJ2-1,TGCGCCAGCAGCTGGAAAGCTCAGGGGGAGCAGTTCTTC,CASSWKAQGEQFF
15,TRBV9,.,few,TRBJ2-2,TGTGCCAGCAGCGTAGCGCTAGCTCCCAAGGGGGAGCTGTTTTTT,CASSVALAPKGELFF
15,TRBV11-2,.,.,TRBJ1-2,TGTGCCAGCAGCTTAGTGCAGGGCCCTAACTATGGCTACACCTTC,CASSLVQGPNYGYTF
13,TRBV19,.,once,TRBJ2-2,TGTGCCAGTAGTAAAGGTGTTAGGGGGGAGCTGTTTTTT,CASSKGVRGELFF
15,TRBV25-1,.,few,TRBJ1-4,TGTGCCAGCAGTGAACAGGGACGGGCTAATGAAAAACTGTTTTTT,CASSEQGRANEKLFF
16,TRBV28,.,few,TRBJ1-4,TGTGCCAGCAGTCCCCGAGGACCAACAACTAATGAAAAACTGTTTTTT,CASSPRGPTTNEKLFF
16,TRBV5-1,TRBD1,.,TRBJ2-2,TGCGCCAGCAGCTTGGCGGGACAGGGGGCGACCGGGGAGCTGTTTTTT,CASSLAGQGATGELFF
16,TRBV14,.,.,TRBJ2-1,TGTGCCAGCAGCCAAGTTTTCGGGCTGGTAGGGAATGAGCAGTTCTTC,CASSQVFGLVGNEQFF
15,TRBV7-2,.,.,TRBJ1-3,TGTGCCAGCAGCTTATCTAGGGTCTCTGGAAACACCATATATTTT,CASSLSRVSGNTIYF
14,TRBV7-2,.,.,TRBJ2-7,TGTGCCAGCACCCTCGTAGACGGAGCCTACGAGCAGTACTTC,CASTLVDGAYEQYF
20,TRBV5-1,.,.,TRBJ2-5,TGCGCCAGCAGCTTCCCACTAACTCGCACTCGGCCCGAAAGCCAAGAGACCCAGTACTTC,CASSFPLTRTRPESQETQYF
14,TRBV25-1,.,.,TRBJ1-6,TGTGCCAGCAGTGTTCACCGAGAGAATTCACCCCTCCACTTT,CASSVHRENSPLHF
15,TRBV19,.,.,TRBJ2-7,TGTGCCAGTAGTCCCCTCGGACAATCTATCTACGAGCAGTACTTC,CASSPLGQSIYEQYF
15,TRBV6-4,TRBD2,.,TRBJ2-2,TGTGCCAGCAGTCGGACTAGCGCCTACACCGGGGAGCTGTTTTTT,CASSRTSAYTGELFF
15,TRBV6-1,.,.,TRBJ2-3,TGTGCCAGCAGTGGTACTAGCTTTAGCACAGATACGCAGTATTTT,CASSGTSFSTDTQYF
15,TRBV7-2,.,.,TRBJ1-2,TGTGCCAGCAGCACTGGAAGCGCCGCTAACTATGGCTACACCTTC,CASSTGSAANYGYTF
13,TRBV11-2,.,.,TRBJ2-2,TGTGCCAGCAGCGTGATTGAAACCGGGGAGCTGTTTTTT,CASSVIETGELFF
15,TRBV7-8,.,.,TRBJ1-1,TGTGCCAGCAGCTTCAGGGGCCCCGGGGACACTGAAGCTTTCTTT,CASSFRGPGDTEAFF
16,TRBV5-1,TRBD2,.,TRBJ2-3,TGCGCCAGCAGCTTGGTTAGCGGGGGGGCCGCAGATACGCAGTATTTT,CASSLVSGGAADTQYF
14,TRBV19,.,.,TRBJ1-2,TGTGCCAGTAGTATAGGACGGAACAACTATGGCTACACCTTC,CASSIGRNNYGYTF
16,TRBV28,.,few,TRBJ1-4,TGTGCCAGCAGTTCAGTGATGGCCGCAACTAATGAAAAACTGTTTTTT,CASSSVMAATNEKLFF
10,TRBV20-1,.,.,TRBJ1-1,TGCAGTGCTGCCAAGGCTGAAGCTTTCTTT,CSAAKAEAFF
13,TRBV7-8,.,.,TRBJ1-1,TGTGCCAGCAGCTTAGGGGGAGGCACTGAAGCTTTCTTT,CASSLGGGTEAFF
18,TRBV18,.,few,TRBJ1-5,TGTGCCAGCTCACCACAGGCCGCAGACTGGATGGGCAATCAGCCCCAGCATTTT,CASSPQAADWMGNQPQHF
15,TRBV18,.,.,TRBJ1-1,TGTGCCAGCTCACCCCCGAGCATGTGGGACACTGAAGCTTTCTTT,CASSPPSMWDTEAFF
17,TRBV7-9,.,.,TRBJ1-1,TGTGCCAGCAGTCCGGGCGCCAGGGGAGGGGTGAACACTGAAGCTTTCTTT,CASSPGARGGVNTEAFF
16,TRBV7-9,TRBD2,.,TRBJ2-3,TGTGCCAGCAGCCCCCAGACTAGCGGGACCACAGATACGCAGTATTTT,CASSPQTSGTTDTQYF
13,TRBV6-1,TRBD1,.,TRBJ2-7,TGTGCCAGCAGTCTTGACAGGGGCCACGAGCAGTACTTC,CASSLDRGHEQYF
13,TRBV29-1,TRBD1,few,TRBJ1-5,TGCAGCGTCGCACAGGGGAGAGATCAGCCCCAGCATTTT,CSVAQGRDQPQHF
14,TRBV5-1,.,.,TRBJ2-7,TGCGCCAGCAGCCTCGGGCCTCTCAGGGACGAGCAGTACTTC,CASSLGPLRDEQYF
15,TRBV6-6,TRBD1,.,TRBJ1-5,TGTGCCAGACTACCGGACAGGGTCCAAGGGCAGCCCCAGCATTTT,CARLPDRVQGQPQHF